The rows below give T cell receptor beta chains drawn from one sample of a study of technical replicates of blood from a handful of donors. Clones were sequenced by immunoSEQ multiplex PCR, and TCRdb holds only the in-frame ones, with some missing. The table lists more than 65,000 clones, over 95% of them singletons. Sequences were obtained from T cells isolated from PBMCs. These receptors were taken from a human donor in good health. Both conserved end residues are part of each CDR3. D genes are given only for firm matches. The size field is filled for only some rows; it gives once, few, many or a size class.

d_call: TRBD2
v_call: TRBV27
clone_size: .
j_call: TRBJ2-3
cdr3_nt: TGTGCCAGCAGTTTCCGCCCTACCGGACTAGCGGGGATAGATACGCAGTATTTT
cdr3_aa: CASSFRPTGLAGIDTQYF

d_call: .
v_call: TRBV6-1
clone_size: .
j_call: TRBJ2-7
cdr3_nt: TGTGCCAGCAGTCCCCACGGTGACGAGCAGTACTTC
cdr3_aa: CASSPHGDEQYF

d_call: .
v_call: TRBV13
clone_size: .
j_call: TRBJ2-1
cdr3_nt: TGTGCCAGCAGCTTAATAGGACGGGATTTGTACAATGAGCAGTTCTTC
cdr3_aa: CASSLIGRDLYNEQFF

d_call: .
v_call: TRBV7-9
clone_size: .
j_call: TRBJ2-5
cdr3_nt: TGTGCCAGCAGCTTAGGAGCGGGGACCCAGTACTTC
cdr3_aa: CASSLGAGTQYF

d_call: .
v_call: TRBV7-9
clone_size: .
j_call: TRBJ1-3
cdr3_nt: TGTGCCAGCAGGTCGACAGCCTACTCTGGAAACACCATATATTTT
cdr3_aa: CASRSTAYSGNTIYF

d_call: .
v_call: TRBV29-1
clone_size: once
j_call: TRBJ2-7
cdr3_nt: TGCAGCGTTGAGGGAAGGGGCTACGAGCAGTACTTC
cdr3_aa: CSVEGRGYEQYF

d_call: TRBD2
v_call: TRBV6-5
clone_size: .
j_call: TRBJ2-7
cdr3_nt: TGTGCCAGCAGCTCACTCGCGACGGGGGAGGGCGAGCAGTACTTC
cdr3_aa: CASSSLATGEGEQYF

d_call: TRBD1
v_call: TRBV5-1
clone_size: .
j_call: TRBJ2-7
cdr3_nt: TGCGCCAGCAGCGGACAGGGCTACGAGCAGTACTTC
cdr3_aa: CASSGQGYEQYF

d_call: TRBD2
v_call: TRBV7-3
clone_size: .
j_call: TRBJ2-1
cdr3_nt: TGTGCCAGCAGCTTACTTACTAGCGGGAGATACAATGAGCAGTTCTTC
cdr3_aa: CASSLLTSGRYNEQFF

d_call: .
v_call: TRBV7-9
clone_size: .
j_call: TRBJ2-2
cdr3_nt: TGTGCCAGCAGCTTAGAACAAAAGCGGGTGAGAGGGGAGCTGTTTTTT
cdr3_aa: CASSLEQKRVRGELFF

d_call: TRBD2
v_call: TRBV25-1
clone_size: .
j_call: TRBJ2-1
cdr3_nt: TGTGCCAGCAGTGAATACGGCGGGAGGGCTGGGGCCTACAATGAGCAGTTCTTC
cdr3_aa: CASSEYGGRAGAYNEQFF

d_call: .
v_call: TRBV5-1
clone_size: .
j_call: TRBJ2-3
cdr3_nt: TGCGCCAGCAGCTTGGGAACCGCGGAGATCACAGATACGCAGTATTTT
cdr3_aa: CASSLGTAEITDTQYF

d_call: .
v_call: TRBV13
clone_size: .
j_call: TRBJ2-3
cdr3_nt: TGTGCCAGCAGCTTTAGTCTAGCCGTCACAGATACGCAGTATTTT
cdr3_aa: CASSFSLAVTDTQYF

d_call: TRBD2
v_call: TRBV5-6
clone_size: .
j_call: TRBJ2-5
cdr3_nt: TGTGCCAGCAGCGGACTAGCGGGAGAGACCCAGTACTTC
cdr3_aa: CASSGLAGETQYF

d_call: TRBD1
v_call: TRBV10-1
clone_size: .
j_call: TRBJ2-5
cdr3_nt: TGCGCCAGCAGTGGAGACAGGGGTGGGGAGACCCAGTACTTC
cdr3_aa: CASSGDRGGETQYF

d_call: TRBD2
v_call: TRBV6-1
clone_size: .
j_call: TRBJ2-7
cdr3_nt: TGTGCCAGCACCCGACTAGCGGGAACGGGTGAGCAGTACTTC
cdr3_aa: CASTRLAGTGEQYF

d_call: .
v_call: TRBV7-2
clone_size: .
j_call: TRBJ2-7
cdr3_nt: TGTGCCAGCAGCTTAGTAGGGTTAAGGACAGCCTCCTACGAGCAGTACTTC
cdr3_aa: CASSLVGLRTASYEQYF

d_call: .
v_call: TRBV2
clone_size: .
j_call: TRBJ1-3
cdr3_nt: TGTGCCAGCAGTGCACAGGGATCTGGAAACACCATATATTTT
cdr3_aa: CASSAQGSGNTIYF

d_call: .
v_call: TRBV2
clone_size: .
j_call: TRBJ2-7
cdr3_nt: TGTGCCAGGGATTCGCAGGGAAATTACGAGCAGTACTTC
cdr3_aa: CARDSQGNYEQYF

d_call: .
v_call: TRBV6-4
clone_size: .
j_call: TRBJ2-1
cdr3_nt: TGTGCCAGCAGTGTCCGGGCCTACAATGAGCAGTTCTTC
cdr3_aa: CASSVRAYNEQFF

d_call: .
v_call: TRBV5-8
clone_size: .
j_call: TRBJ1-4
cdr3_nt: TGTGCCAGCAGCTTGGTAGGGAGGATCGAAAAACTGTTTTTT
cdr3_aa: CASSLVGRIEKLFF

d_call: .
v_call: TRBV2
clone_size: .
j_call: TRBJ2-2
cdr3_nt: TGTGCCAGCAGTGTGGAGGAACCCGGGGAGCTGTTTTTT
cdr3_aa: CASSVEEPGELFF

d_call: TRBD1
v_call: TRBV5-6
clone_size: .
j_call: TRBJ2-7
cdr3_nt: TGTGCCAGCAGCTCGTTCAATAGACAGGGGGCAAACGAGCAGTACTTC
cdr3_aa: CASSSFNRQGANEQYF

d_call: .
v_call: TRBV4-3
clone_size: once
j_call: TRBJ1-4
cdr3_nt: TGCGCCAGCAGCCTTGAGGGGGTTGGTGAAAAACTGTTTTTT
cdr3_aa: CASSLEGVGEKLFF

d_call: .
v_call: TRBV7-9
clone_size: .
j_call: TRBJ1-1
cdr3_nt: TGTGCCAGCACCAGGGGAATACCTATGAACACTGAAGCTTTCTTT
cdr3_aa: CASTRGIPMNTEAFF

d_call: .
v_call: TRBV7-9
clone_size: .
j_call: TRBJ2-2
cdr3_nt: TGTGCCAGCAGCTTCGGGATGTACACCGGGGAGCTGTTTTTT
cdr3_aa: CASSFGMYTGELFF

d_call: .
v_call: TRBV7-9
clone_size: .
j_call: TRBJ2-7
cdr3_nt: TGTGCCAGCAGCTTAAGCCCCGAGCAGTACTTC
cdr3_aa: CASSLSPEQYF

d_call: .
v_call: TRBV6-6
clone_size: .
j_call: TRBJ2-7
cdr3_nt: TGTGCCAGCAGGACGCCCGGGACCTACGAGCAGTACTTC
cdr3_aa: CASRTPGTYEQYF

d_call: .
v_call: TRBV5-6
clone_size: once
j_call: TRBJ2-5
cdr3_nt: TGTGCCAGCAGCTTGTCTAGTTTGCAGGAGACCCAGTACTTC
cdr3_aa: CASSLSSLQETQYF

d_call: .
v_call: TRBV27
clone_size: .
j_call: TRBJ2-1
cdr3_nt: TGTGCCAGCAGTTCACAGTATGAGCAGTTCTTC
cdr3_aa: CASSSQYEQFF

d_call: .
v_call: TRBV7-9
clone_size: .
j_call: TRBJ2-3
cdr3_nt: TGTGCCAGCAGCTTTAAAATCGGGTTCACAGATACGCAGTATTTT
cdr3_aa: CASSFKIGFTDTQYF

d_call: .
v_call: TRBV15
clone_size: .
j_call: TRBJ2-1
cdr3_nt: TGTGCCACCAGCAGAGCTGGTACCGGGAGTGAGCAGTTCTTC
cdr3_aa: CATSRAGTGSEQFF

d_call: TRBD1
v_call: TRBV18
clone_size: .
j_call: TRBJ2-7
cdr3_nt: TGTGCCAGCTCTGCCGGGACAGGCCCCTACGAGCAGTACTTC
cdr3_aa: CASSAGTGPYEQYF

d_call: .
v_call: TRBV4-3
clone_size: once
j_call: TRBJ2-2
cdr3_nt: TGCGCCAGCAGCTCTATGGAGCGAGGCACCGGGGAGCTGTTTTTT
cdr3_aa: CASSSMERGTGELFF

d_call: .
v_call: TRBV2
clone_size: .
j_call: TRBJ2-5
cdr3_nt: TGTGCCACACAAGTGCGGGAACAAGAGACCCAGTACTTC
cdr3_aa: CATQVREQETQYF

d_call: .
v_call: TRBV18
clone_size: .
j_call: TRBJ2-1
cdr3_nt: TGTGCCAGCTCACCACGGCAGGGGAACGATGAGCAGTTCTTC
cdr3_aa: CASSPRQGNDEQFF

d_call: .
v_call: TRBV4-1
clone_size: .
j_call: TRBJ1-1
cdr3_nt: TGCGCCAGCAGCCAAGATCAATACAGGAACACTGAAGCTTTCTTT
cdr3_aa: CASSQDQYRNTEAFF

d_call: TRBD2
v_call: TRBV6-5
clone_size: .
j_call: TRBJ2-1
cdr3_nt: TGTGCCAGCAGACCGGGGACTAGCGGCCACAATGAGCAGTTCTTC
cdr3_aa: CASRPGTSGHNEQFF

d_call: .
v_call: TRBV7-3
clone_size: .
j_call: TRBJ2-3
cdr3_nt: TGTGCCAGCAGCTTAACAAGCGCGGACACAGATACGCAGTATTTT
cdr3_aa: CASSLTSADTDTQYF

d_call: .
v_call: TRBV9
clone_size: .
j_call: TRBJ1-1
cdr3_nt: TGTGCCAGCAGCGTAACAGGGATGAACACTGAAGCTTTCTTT
cdr3_aa: CASSVTGMNTEAFF

d_call: TRBD1
v_call: TRBV7-3
clone_size: once
j_call: TRBJ2-7
cdr3_nt: TGTGCCAGCAGCTGGAACAGGGGGCCCTACGAGCAGTACTTC
cdr3_aa: CASSWNRGPYEQYF

d_call: TRBD2
v_call: TRBV5-4
clone_size: .
j_call: TRBJ2-3
cdr3_nt: TGTGCCAGCAGCTTGACCCGGGGGAGGGCAGATACGCAGTATTTT
cdr3_aa: CASSLTRGRADTQYF

d_call: TRBD2
v_call: TRBV7-2
clone_size: .
j_call: TRBJ2-7
cdr3_nt: TGTGCCAGCAGCACAACTAGCGGGAGGTACACGGGAAACGAGCAGTACTTC
cdr3_aa: CASSTTSGRYTGNEQYF

d_call: .
v_call: TRBV5-1
clone_size: .
j_call: TRBJ2-3
cdr3_nt: TGCGCCAGCAGCTTGTCCCTAGTAGGCACAGATACGCAGTATTTT
cdr3_aa: CASSLSLVGTDTQYF

d_call: TRBD1
v_call: TRBV9
clone_size: .
j_call: TRBJ2-5
cdr3_nt: TGTGCCAGCAGTGGGACAGGGATTGGGGAGACCCAGTACTTC
cdr3_aa: CASSGTGIGETQYF

d_call: .
v_call: TRBV9
clone_size: once
j_call: TRBJ2-7
cdr3_nt: TGTGCCAGCAGCCTCCGACCGACAGCCGAGCAGTACTTC
cdr3_aa: CASSLRPTAEQYF

d_call: TRBD2
v_call: TRBV9
clone_size: .
j_call: TRBJ2-2
cdr3_nt: TGTGCCAGCAGCGGGGGGGGACGGCGAGACACCGGGGAGCTGTTTTTT
cdr3_aa: CASSGGGRRDTGELFF

d_call: .
v_call: TRBV10-3
clone_size: .
j_call: TRBJ1-2
cdr3_nt: TGTGCCATCAGTGAGACAGATTATGGCTACACCTTC
cdr3_aa: CAISETDYGYTF

d_call: .
v_call: TRBV4-1
clone_size: .
j_call: TRBJ2-7
cdr3_nt: TGCGCCAGCAGCCAAGAATGGGCTCTCTACGAGCAGTACTTC
cdr3_aa: CASSQEWALYEQYF

d_call: TRBD2
v_call: TRBV5-1
clone_size: .
j_call: TRBJ2-2
cdr3_nt: TGCGCCAGCAGCACCCTAGCGGGAGGGAACACCGGGGAGCTGTTTTTT
cdr3_aa: CASSTLAGGNTGELFF

d_call: .
v_call: TRBV28
clone_size: .
j_call: TRBJ2-3
cdr3_nt: TGTGCCAGCAGGCGCATTGGAGTCAGCACAGATACGCAGTATTTT
cdr3_aa: CASRRIGVSTDTQYF

d_call: .
v_call: TRBV11-3
clone_size: .
j_call: TRBJ2-5
cdr3_nt: TGTGCCAGCAGTAATACTTGGGGCAGGGACTACCAAGAGACCCAGTACTTC
cdr3_aa: CASSNTWGRDYQETQYF

d_call: TRBD2
v_call: TRBV7-9
clone_size: .
j_call: TRBJ2-2
cdr3_nt: TGTGCCAGCAGTTTGTGGGCCCCTAGCGGGAGGACCGGGGAGCTGTTTTTT
cdr3_aa: CASSLWAPSGRTGELFF

d_call: .
v_call: TRBV9
clone_size: .
j_call: TRBJ1-2
cdr3_nt: TGTGCCAGCAGCGCCTCGCGTAACTATGGCTACACCTTC
cdr3_aa: CASSASRNYGYTF

d_call: TRBD2
v_call: TRBV5-6
clone_size: .
j_call: TRBJ2-5
cdr3_nt: TGTGCCAGCAGCTTGGAGCTAGCGGGAGCGGAGACCCAGTACTTC
cdr3_aa: CASSLELAGAETQYF

d_call: TRBD1
v_call: TRBV5-1
clone_size: .
j_call: TRBJ1-1
cdr3_nt: TGCGCCAGCAGCTTGTTAGACAGGGGGGTGACTGAAGCTTTCTTT
cdr3_aa: CASSLLDRGVTEAFF